The text below deals with one TCR beta chain. The antigen is undetermined. The sample is drawn from a study of shared clonotypes between healthy human individuals. Study overall: Donors consisted of a couple of women and three men between 18 and 49. Study conclusions and caveats: Generation of non-shared clonotypes was less probable than generation of clonotypes shared by all four donors.

Clones were sequenced by immunoSEQ multiplex PCR, and TCRdb holds only the in-frame ones, with some missing. The table records approximately 740,000 clones, less than 85% of them present only once. Trimming shortened V by 7 bases and J by 0 bases, and 11 bases separated the two germline ends. CDR1 SQVTM and CDR2 ANQGSEA come from the germline V gene. This CDR3 is built from 13 residues. Sequencing was carried out using memory CD4+ T cells sorted from blood. Subset indicated: CD45RA-negative fraction. This TCR was recovered from a woman in her twenties or thirties in good health. V and J are TRBV29-1 and TRBJ2-3; the D gene is possibly TRBD2 (6 bases). CDR3 region: CSAGAGSTDTQYF. DNA of the CDR3: TGCAGCGCGGGAGCAGGGAGCACAGATACGCAGTATTTT.